This TCR beta chain was found in a study of vaccination effects on CD4 cells after COVID-19. There are 11 residues in the CDR3. The germline gives CDR1 SNHLY, CDR2 FYNNEI. V was trimmed by 6 bases and J by 8 bases, leaving 10 bases between them. A word on this clone: The antigen is undetermined.

Repertoires were generated with immunoSEQ multiplex PCR, while TCRdb's copy carries only in-frame clones and drops some. The table includes some 30,000 clones, 75% to 90% detected once. Using viral peptide pools, the ViraFEST assay grew out antigen-specific CD4+ T cells prior to sequencing. Cultured cells yielded isolated CD4+ T cells after nine to ten days. The vaccine given was either BNT162b2 or mRNA-1273, in two doses. V gene TRBV2 combines with J gene TRBJ2-5; D is undetermined. The starting material was CD4+ T cells from PBMCs cultured with SARS-CoV-2 spike peptides, obtained after COVID-19 vaccination. The clonotype originates from a human donor who received a COVID-19 vaccine. Some clones in this sample may be carry-over from other donors' samples. The CDR3 coding sequence is TGTGCCAGCAGGTTGGTGGACACCCAGTACTTC. Its translation is CASRLVDTQYF.